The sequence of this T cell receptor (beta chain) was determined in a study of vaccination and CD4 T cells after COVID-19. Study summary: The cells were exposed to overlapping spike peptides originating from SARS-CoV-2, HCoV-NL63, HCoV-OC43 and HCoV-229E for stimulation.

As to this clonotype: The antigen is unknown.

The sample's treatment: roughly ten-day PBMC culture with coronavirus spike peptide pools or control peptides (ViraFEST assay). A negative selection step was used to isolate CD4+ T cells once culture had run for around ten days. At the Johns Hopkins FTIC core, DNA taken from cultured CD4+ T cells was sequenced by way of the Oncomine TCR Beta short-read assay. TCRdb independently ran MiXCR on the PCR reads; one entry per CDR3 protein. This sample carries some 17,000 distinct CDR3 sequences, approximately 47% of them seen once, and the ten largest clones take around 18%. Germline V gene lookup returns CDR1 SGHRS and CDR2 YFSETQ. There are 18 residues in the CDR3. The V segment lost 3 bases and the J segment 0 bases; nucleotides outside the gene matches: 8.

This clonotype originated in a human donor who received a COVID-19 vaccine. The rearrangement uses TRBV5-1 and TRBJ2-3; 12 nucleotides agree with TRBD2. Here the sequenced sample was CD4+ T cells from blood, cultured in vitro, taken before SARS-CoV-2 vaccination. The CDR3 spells CASSSGLAGGASTDTQYF. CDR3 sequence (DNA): TGCGCCAGCAGCTCCGGGCTAGCGGGGGGGGCCAGCACAGATACGCAGTATTTT.